This T cell receptor (beta chain) was sequenced for a study of control samples from healthy donors and cancer patients. Some clones are missing from TCRdb's copy, which holds only in-frame ones; the method was immunoSEQ multiplex PCR. The profile covers approximately 120,000 clones, with over 75% appearing a single time and around 1.8% taken by the ten largest. The CDR3 sequence is 17 residues long. The V gene end was trimmed by 4 bases and the J gene end by 2 bases; junction bases not matched to a gene: 9. The V gene's germline CDR1 is SGHTA and CDR2 FQGNSA. The chain combines TRBV7-2 with TRBJ2-3, with TRBD2 identical over 10 bases. Sequenced material: blood. This sequence was found in a young man in good health. CDR3 region: CASSSSRLAGFTDTQYF. CDR3 nucleotide sequence: TGTGCCAGCAGCTCCTCACGACTAGCGGGTTTCACAGATACGCAGTATTTT.